Presented here are 27 T cell receptor beta chains from one specimen sequenced in a study of chemoradiotherapy in HPV16-positive cancers (dated by TCRdb to between 2021 and 2024). Receptor libraries were prepared by the immunoSEQ multiplex PCR assay. TCRdb carries this immuneACCESS record with in-frame sequences only. Its versions omit some clonotypes, under half of them owing to an unresolved V gene in the studies checked, with the rest unexplained. Present in this sample are under 35,000 clones, around 88% of which were seen just once. Of the sample, 4.8% falls within the top ten clones. The specimen comprised blood, sampled from a patient who underwent chemoradiotherapy. The source of these receptors is a human donor with HPV-associated anogenital cancer.

The chain couples TRBV13 to TRBJ2-7, with no clear D. This CDR3 is 14 amino acids long. V dropped 2 bases and J dropped 2 bases, with 10 bases sitting between them. Germline CDR1 is PRHDT and CDR2 is FYEKMQ (reference sequence). The CDR3 nucleotides read TGTGCCAGCAGCTTACCCCTCCGAGCCTACGAGCAGTACTTC. It yields the protein CASSLPLRAYEQYF.

The chain joins TRBV6-6 to TRBJ2-5, with a possible D match to TRBD1 (5 bases). Trimming took 6 bases from V and 6 from J, leaving 14 bases between them. CDR1 is MNHNY, CDR2 SVGAGI, per germline (reference sequence). The CDR3 is made up of 13 amino acids. As DNA, the CDR3 is TGTGCCAGCAGCCCTAGTAAGGGGAAGACCCAGTACTTC. Residues: CASSPSKGKTQYF.

This clone was observed once. V usage is TRBV19 and J usage is TRBJ1-3, with D hard to call. This CDR3 has 16 residues. Trimming shortened V by 6 bases and J by 0 bases, and 15 bases separated the two germline ends. Germline values: CDR1 LNHDA, CDR2 SQIVND (reference sequence). CDR3 amino acids: CASSIQGASSGNTIYF. In nucleotides, the CDR3 is TGTGCCAGTAGCATACAAGGAGCGAGCTCTGGAAACACCATATATTTT.

This chain connects TRBV30 to TRBJ1-2; D unclear. The V gene lost 1 base and the J gene lost 1 base, with 7 bases spanning the gap. Germline V CDR1 and CDR2: GTSNPN, SVGIG (reference sequence). This CDR3 contains 13 residues. The CDR3 nucleotides read TGTGCCTGGAGTGAAAGAATTAACTATGGCTACACCTTC. This sequence encodes CAWSERINYGYTF. Filled out from reference TRBV30 and TRBJ1-2, the complete variable domain reads SQTIHQWPATLVQPVGSPLSLECTVEGTSNPNLYWYRQAAGRGLQLLFYSVGIGQISSEVPQNLSASRPQDRQFILSSKKLLLSDSGFYLCAWSERINYGYTFGSGTRLTVV.

V gene TRBV9 combines with J gene TRBJ2-2, with D perhaps TRBD2 (5 bases). The CDR3 sequence is 15 residues long. Germline V gene sequence: CDR1 SGDLS, CDR2 YYNGEE. The V and J ends lost 1 base and 7 bases respectively, with 14 bases between them. The CDR3 coding sequence is TGTGCCAGCAGCGTAATGTCGGGGTTGGGCGGGGAGCTGTTTTTT. The encoded protein is CASSVMSGLGGELFF.

The chain recombines TRBV19 with TRBJ2-4; no firm D call. Trimming cost V 3 bases and J 2 bases, with 8 bases left between them. The germline V gene has CDR1 LNHDA and CDR2 SQIVND (reference sequence). The CDR3 contains 14 residues. The chain's CDR3 is CASSILGTKNIQYF. The CDR3 nucleotides read TGTGCCAGTAGTATTCTGGGGACCAAAAACATTCAGTACTTC.

By share, this clone counts as medium-sized (0.01 to 0.1%). V gene TRBV28 combines with J gene TRBJ1-4; D gene uncertain. The CDR3 has 16 amino acids. CDR1 is MDHEN and CDR2 is SYDVKM in the germline V gene. V lost 2 bases and J 2 bases, leaving 12 bases between the germline ends. DNA of the CDR3: TGTGCCAGCAGTTTAATCGCGAGGATGACTAATGAAAAACTGTTTTTT. As protein: CASSLIARMTNEKLFF.

The V call is TRBV9, the J call TRBJ2-7; tentatively, D is TRBD1 or TRBD2 (5 bases each). CDR3 length: 13 amino acids. Germline V gene data show CDR1 as SGDLS and CDR2 as YYNGEE. Trimming left V 7 bases short and J 6 bases short, with 17 bases between. This CDR3 is CASSGGGDAEQYF. CDR3 DNA: TGTGCCAGCTCCGGTGGTGGGGACGCCGAGCAGTACTTC.

The chain joins TRBV20-1 to TRBJ1-2, with D unresolved. CDR3 length: 11 residues. Trimming pared 5 bases from V and 5 bases from J, leaving 9 bases between. CDR1 is DFQATT and CDR2 is SNEGSKA in the germline V gene (reference sequence). CDR3: CSARDAYGYTF. The CDR3 nucleotides read TGCAGTGCTCGTGACGCTTATGGCTACACCTTC.

The chain couples TRBV10-3 to TRBJ2-7; D is unresolved. The germline CDR1 and CDR2 sequences are ENHRY and SYGVKD. V was shortened by 0 bases and J by 7 bases, with 4 bases between the two germline ends. The CDR3 is 11 residues long. CDR3: CAISESEEQYF. CDR3 in DNA: TGTGCCATCAGTGAGTCGGAGGAGCAGTACTTC.

There are a few counts of this clone. The CDR3: CASSFSSGGWVDTQYF. The CDR3 region has the DNA TGTGCCAGCAGCTTCTCTAGCGGGGGGTGGGTAGATACGCAGTATTTT. V usage is TRBV7-8 and J usage is TRBJ2-3; TRBD2 agrees at 11 bases. Per germline, CDR1 SGHVS and CDR2 FQNEAQ. The J segment lost 5 bases and the V segment lost 3 bases, leaving 7 bases of the junction unmatched. The CDR3 covers 16 residues.

The rearrangement links TRBV15 to TRBJ2-7; D remains ambiguous. The CDR3 length is 15 residues. Germline V gives CDR1 LNHNV, CDR2 YYDKDF (reference sequence). The V gene lost 0 bases and the J gene lost 0 bases, with 9 bases spanning the gap. This chain's CDR3 is CATSRDKLPSYEQYF. CDR3 sequence (DNA): TGTGCCACCAGCAGAGACAAGTTACCCTCCTACGAGCAGTACTTC.

Only a few counts were recorded for this clone. The chain links TRBV10-3 to TRBJ2-1, with 10 bases aligning to TRBD1. The CDR3 consists of 15 residues. The V segment lost 4 bases and the J segment 3 bases; nucleotides outside the gene matches: 3. Germline V gene data show CDR1 as ENHRY and CDR2 as SYGVKD. CDR3 sequence (DNA): TGTGCCATCAGTGTCCGGACAGGGGGCTACAATGAGCAGTTCTTC. It specifies CAISVRTGGYNEQFF.

The V call is TRBV5-1, the J call TRBJ1-2; D possibly corresponds to TRBD1 (5 bases). Per the germline V gene, CDR1 is SGHRS and CDR2 is YFSETQ. The germline V and J ends were trimmed by 0 bases and 3 bases, with 9 bases remaining between them. The CDR3 contains 14 residues. The CDR3: CASSLGGTDYGYTF. CDR3 in DNA: TGCGCCAGCAGCTTGGGGGGGACCGACTATGGCTACACCTTC. Combining the CDR3 with reference TRBV5-1 and TRBJ1-2 gives the whole variable domain KAGVTQTPRYLIKTRGQQVTLSCSPISGHRSVSWYQQTPGQGLQFLFEYFSETQRNKGNFPGRFSGRQFSNSRSEMNVSTLELGDSALYLCASSLGGTDYGYTFGSGTRLTVV.

The CDR3: CASSLVPTRQGNTEAFF. The CDR3 nucleotides read TGCGCCAGCAGCTTGGTACCCACAAGACAGGGTAACACTGAAGCTTTCTTT. This chain uses TRBV5-1 with TRBJ1-1, with TRBD1 matching over 7 bases. Germline CDR1 and CDR2: SGHRS and YFSETQ. This CDR3 has 17 amino acids. Trimming removed 0 bases from V and 2 bases from J; junction bases left unmatched: 10. The variable domain in full, with the rest retrieved from reference TRBV5-1 and TRBJ1-1, is KAGVTQTPRYLIKTRGQQVTLSCSPISGHRSVSWYQQTPGQGLQFLFEYFSETQRNKGNFPGRFSGRQFSNSRSEMNVSTLELGDSALYLCASSLVPTRQGNTEAFFGQGTRLTVV.

The chain links TRBV10-1 to TRBJ2-4, with a tentative D call TRBD1 (6 bases). The ends were cut back, 6 bases at V and 11 bases at J, with 14 bases in the middle. This CDR3 region has 12 residues. In germline, CDR1 is WNHNN, CDR2 SYGVQD (reference sequence). CDR3 protein: CASRRGKGLQYF. The CDR3 region has the DNA TGCGCCAGCAGGAGGGGGAAAGGCCTTCAGTACTTC.

The genes are TRBV28 and TRBJ2-4; D possibly uses TRBD1 or TRBD2 (5 bases each). V was trimmed by 8 bases and J by 1 base, leaving 9 bases between them. The CDR3 is 13 residues long. Germline CDR1 is MDHEN and CDR2 is SYDVKM. CDR3 nucleotides: TGTGCCAGCGGGGGTGGTGCCAAAAACATTCAGTACTTC. This encodes CASGGGAKNIQYF.

This chain joins TRBV5-4 and TRBJ1-5, with a tentative D call TRBD1 (6 bases). The CDR3 consists of 13 residues. Trimming took 4 bases from V and 3 from J, leaving 8 bases between them. Germline CDR1 and CDR2: SGHNT and YYREEE (reference sequence). In DNA, the CDR3 is TGTGCCAGCAGCCGGGACATCAATCAGCCCCAGCATTTT. Its protein is CASSRDINQPQHF.

This clone appeared once. The gene calls are TRBV19 and TRBJ2-1, with a tentative D call TRBD1 (6 bases). CDR3 size: 14 residues. The germline gives CDR1 LNHDA, CDR2 SQIVND (reference sequence). Between the trimmed V and J ends, which lost 5 bases and 7 bases, there was a span of 15 bases. The CDR3 DNA reads TGTGCCAGTAGTTGGACGCCACAGGGAAATGAGCAGTTCTTC. Translated: CASSWTPQGNEQFF. Supplemented by reference TRBV19 and TRBJ2-1, the full variable domain reads DGGITQSPKYLFRKEGQNVTLSCEQNLNHDAMYWYRQDPGQGLRLIYYSQIVNDFQKGDIAEGYSVSREKKESFPLTVTSAQKNPTAFYLCASSWTPQGNEQFFGPGTRLTVL.

In this sample, this clone turned up a few times. The V call is TRBV19, the J call TRBJ1-2; TRBD1 matches 10 bases. The CDR3 has 14 residues. The J segment lost 8 bases and the V segment lost 6 bases, leaving 9 bases of the junction unmatched. Germline V gene sequence: CDR1 LNHDA, CDR2 SQIVND (reference sequence). CDR3 sequence reads: CASSRDRGSYGYTF. CDR3 coding DNA: TGTGCCAGTAGCCGGGACAGGGGATCGTACGGCTACACCTTC.

The CDR3 region has the DNA TGTGCCAGCAGCCAAGGAGTGCGGGGTGTGGATGAGCAGTTCTTC. Translating it yields CASSQGVRGVDEQFF. The rearrangement uses TRBV14 and TRBJ2-1; D might be TRBD2 (6 bases). CDR1 is SGHDN and CDR2 is FVKESK in the germline V gene. CDR3 length equals 15 residues. V shed 1 base and J shed 8 bases, with 15 bases lying between them.

This rearrangement joins TRBV19 to TRBJ1-5; the D is unclear. Trimming stripped 0 bases from V and 1 base from J, with 10 bases between. Germline assignment: CDR1 LNHDA and CDR2 SQIVND (reference sequence). The CDR3 is 16 residues long. In nucleotides, the CDR3 is TGTGCCAGTAGTATAGAGGGCCAGAGAAGCAATCAGCCCCAGCATTTT. This codes for CASSIEGQRSNQPQHF.

The chain combines TRBV6-5 with TRBJ2-7, with 8 bases matching TRBD1. In germline, CDR1 is MNHEY, CDR2 SVGAGI. J was trimmed by 4 bases and V by 2 bases; bases with no gene match: 7. The CDR3 totals 15 residues. The CDR3 DNA is TGTGCCAGCAGTTACAAGATGACAGGGGCATACGAGCAGTACTTC. It codes for CASSYKMTGAYEQYF.

The rearrangement uses TRBV28 and TRBJ2-3, with 10 positions matching TRBD2. CDR1 MDHEN and CDR2 SYDVKM come from the germline V gene. J lost 8 bases, V lost 3 bases, and 5 bases had no gene match. This CDR3 spans 14 amino acids. The CDR3 reads CASSFLAGVGTQYF. CDR3 nucleotide sequence: TGTGCCAGCAGTTTCCTAGCGGGAGTGGGTACGCAGTATTTT.

The rearrangement links TRBV28 to TRBJ2-7; 9 bases are a match to TRBD2. The CDR3 is 13 amino acids. From germline, CDR1 is MDHEN and CDR2 SYDVKM. Trimming took 5 bases from V and 4 from J; bases not matched to a gene: 3. The CDR3 sequence is CASSVLAGYEQYF. DNA of the CDR3: TGTGCCAGCAGTGTACTAGCGGGTTACGAGCAGTACTTC.

This chain uses TRBV9 with TRBJ2-7, with a weak D call TRBD1 (7 bases). This CDR3 spans 15 amino acids. V lost 4 bases to trimming and J lost 7 bases, with 21 bases between them. Germline loops: CDR1 SGDLS, CDR2 YYNGEE. The CDR3 loop reads CASSPLEGAWMEQYF. The CDR3 nucleotides read TGTGCCAGCAGCCCTCTGGAGGGGGCCTGGATGGAGCAGTACTTC.

This chain links TRBV14 with TRBJ2-3; D perhaps matches TRBD2 (6 bases). The CDR3 runs to 11 residues. Between the trimmed V and J ends, which lost 4 bases and 8 bases, there was a span of 7 bases. Germline V lookup: CDR1 SGHDN, CDR2 FVKESK. CDR3 residues: CASSPGVTQYF. The CDR3 DNA reads TGTGCCAGCAGCCCGGGGGTTACGCAGTATTTT. The whole variable domain, remainder taken from reference TRBV14 and TRBJ2-3, is EAGVTQFPSHSVIEKGQTVTLRCDPISGHDNLYWYRRVMGKEIKFLLHFVKESKQDESGMPNNRFLAERTGGTYSTLKVQPAELEDSGVYFCASSPGVTQYFGPGTRLTVL.